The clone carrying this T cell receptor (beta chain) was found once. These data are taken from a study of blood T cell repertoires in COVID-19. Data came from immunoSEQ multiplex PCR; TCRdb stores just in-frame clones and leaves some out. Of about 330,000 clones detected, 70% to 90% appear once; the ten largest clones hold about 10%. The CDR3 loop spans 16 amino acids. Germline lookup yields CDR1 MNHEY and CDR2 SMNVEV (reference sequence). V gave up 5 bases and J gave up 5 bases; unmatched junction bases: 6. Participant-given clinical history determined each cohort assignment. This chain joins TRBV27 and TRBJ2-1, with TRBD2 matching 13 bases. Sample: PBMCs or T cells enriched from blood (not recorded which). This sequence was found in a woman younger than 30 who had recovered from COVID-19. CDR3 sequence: CASSISGTSGNNEQFF. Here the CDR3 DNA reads TGTGCCAGCAGTATCTCCGGGACTAGCGGGAACAATGAGCAGTTCTTC.